This T cell receptor (beta chain) appears in the sequencing data of a study of blood T cell repertoires in COVID-19. Study-level background: The samples span acute and convalescent COVID-19 from the United States, Italy and Spain.

Repertoires were generated with immunoSEQ multiplex PCR, while TCRdb's copy carries only in-frame clones and drops some. Of about 190,000 clones listed, 85% to 90% are singletons. Trimming took 8 bases from V and 3 from J, leaving 14 bases between them. CDR3 length: 14 amino acids. CDR1 is MNHEY, CDR2 SVGAGI, per germline. The rearrangement joins TRBV6-5 to TRBJ2-1, with D unclear. The clonotype originates from a woman in her seventies with COVID-19, enrolled during active disease. Sequenced input: peripheral blood. The CDR3 DNA reads as TGTGCCAGCCTCAAGGCGGTAAACTACAATGAGCAGTTCTTC. Translating gives CASLKAVNYNEQFF.